These T cell receptor beta chains were read from a single sample in a study of T-cell reconstitution after alpha-beta-depleted transplantation in children. TCRdb ran MiXCR on the PCR reads and lists one entry per CDR3 protein. The data hold around 400,000 distinct CDR3 sequences, with roughly 10% observed a single time. Sequencing used PBMCs from the stem cell graft donor, obtained from the stem cell graft. The receptor set was obtained from a human donor who donated a stem cell graft to a child with acute myeloid leukemia. CDR3s include the opening cysteine and the closing phenylalanine or tryptophan. A D gene is named only where the DNA matches it firmly. The size of a clone is reported for some rows only, either as once, few or many, or as a class for expanded clones.

v_gene,abundance,d_gene,j_gene,CDR3nt,CDR3aa
TRBV7-2,few,NA,TRBJ2-4,TGTGCCAGCAGCTTATTTGGCGGGGGCTTAAACATTCAGTACTTC,CASSLFGGGLNIQYF
TRBV7-9,few,NA,TRBJ1-2,TGTGCCAGCAGCGCCGCCGGTAGGGCCGAGTATGGCTACACCTTC,CASSAAGRAEYGYTF
TRBV6-2/TRBV6-3,NA,NA,TRBJ1-2,TGTGCCAGCACCCCTGGCCGGTCTGGCGGCTACACCTTC,CASTPGRSGGYTF
TRBV27,many,NA,TRBJ1-5,TGTGCCAGCAGTTTTCGACCTGGACAGCCCCAGCATTTT,CASSFRPGQPQHF
TRBV10-3,many,NA,TRBJ2-1,TGTGCCATCATGGGGGCACTTGACAATGAGCAGTTCTTC,CAIMGALDNEQFF
TRBV5-8,many,TRBD1,TRBJ1-6,TGTGCCAGCAGCGTGGGACAGCGTAATTCACCCCTCCACTTT,CASSVGQRNSPLHF
TRBV5-1,NA,NA,TRBJ1-4,TGCGCCAGCAGCTTGGCCGCTGGGACTGACGAAAAACTGTTTTTT,CASSLAAGTDEKLFF
TRBV12-3/TRBV12-4,many,NA,TRBJ1-3,TGTGCCAGCAGTTTAATGGGATCCGGAAACACCATATATTTT,CASSLMGSGNTIYF
TRBV5-1,NA,NA,TRBJ2-2,TGCGCCAGCGGGGGCTCCCCGTACACCGGGGAGCTGTTTTTT,CASGGSPYTGELFF
TRBV20-1,few,TRBD2,TRBJ2-7,TGCAGTGCTAGCGGCGGGAGGGCCAACGAGCAGTACTTC,CSASGGRANEQYF
TRBV12-3/TRBV12-4,NA,NA,TRBJ1-1,TGTGCCAGCAGTACAGCACCCAACACTGAAGCTTTCTTT,CASSTAPNTEAFF
TRBV20-1,NA,NA,TRBJ2-5,TGCAGTGCCCCGACAGGACACCAAGAGACCCAGTACTTC,CSAPTGHQETQYF
TRBV7-2,NA,TRBD1,TRBJ2-3,TGTGCCAGCAGCAAACAGGGGGCAGGAGATACGCAGTATTTT,CASSKQGAGDTQYF
TRBV12-3/TRBV12-4,NA,TRBD1,TRBJ1-2,TGTGCCAGCAGCCGAACAGGGGAAGGCCTCTATGGCTACACCTTC,CASSRTGEGLYGYTF
TRBV9,many,NA,TRBJ2-1,TGTGCCAGCAGCGTAGAGAATGAGCAGTTCTTC,CASSVENEQFF
TRBV12-3/TRBV12-4,many,NA,TRBJ2-4,TGTGCCAGCGCGGTAGGCTGGGGGACCGGGAAAAACATTCAGTACTTC,CASAVGWGTGKNIQYF
TRBV3-1,NA,NA,TRBJ1-4,TGTGCCAGCAGCCCTACCGACAGGTTGGGCGAAAAACTGTTTTTT,CASSPTDRLGEKLFF
TRBV20-1,many,NA,TRBJ1-4,TGCAGTGCTAGTCCTGTGGGCCGGGAAAAACTGTTTTTT,CSASPVGREKLFF
TRBV6-5,NA,TRBD1,TRBJ1-2,TGTGCCAGCAGTTACGCGGCCAGGGGGTTCGGCTATGGCTACACCTTC,CASSYAARGFGYGYTF
TRBV12-3/TRBV12-4,few,TRBD1,TRBJ1-2,TGTGCCAGCAGTTTAGTGAGGACAGGGCCCGTTTATGGCTACACCTTC,CASSLVRTGPVYGYTF
TRBV6-2/TRBV6-3,few,TRBD1,TRBJ2-7,TGTGCCAGCAGGCTCCCCTCCGACAGGGGTGGCTACGAGCAGTACTTC,CASRLPSDRGGYEQYF
TRBV15,many,TRBD1,TRBJ2-1,TGTGCCACCAGCAGAGACAGGGGGCGGAATGAGCAGTTCTTC,CATSRDRGRNEQFF
TRBV5-6,few,TRBD1,TRBJ2-7,TGTGCCAGCAGCTTCAGACAGGGGGAGCAGTACTTC,CASSFRQGEQYF
TRBV20-1,many,NA,TRBJ2-2,TGCAGTGCTAGAGATGGACATAGGACCGGGGAGCTGTTTTTT,CSARDGHRTGELFF
TRBV9,few,TRBD1,TRBJ2-1,TGTGCCAGCAGCCCTCCCGGGACAGGGGACTACAATGAGCAGTTCTTC,CASSPPGTGDYNEQFF
TRBV20-1,many,NA,TRBJ1-4,TGCAGTGCTATTCAGATAACTAATGAAAAACTGTTTTTT,CSAIQITNEKLFF
TRBV20-1,NA,TRBD2,TRBJ2-1,TGCAGTGCTAGAGCCTTGTGGACTAGCGGGACCAGCTCCTACAATGAGCAGTTCTTC,CSARALWTSGTSSYNEQFF
TRBV27,NA,NA,TRBJ2-7,TGTGCCAGCTCCCCTGGCGTGGGGGCTTACGAGCAGTACTTC,CASSPGVGAYEQYF